This T cell receptor (beta chain) was observed in a study of cytotoxic CD8 clonotypes in ibrutinib-treated CLL. Study at large: In all, about a dozen patients were relapsed/refractory, about 15 were treatment-naive and approximately 17 were IGHV unmutated. Response sampling came at median roughly a year of treatment, ranging roughly 6 to 36 months. On average, approximately 95,000 productive rearrangements and 260,000 or so productive templates per sample.

CDR3 length equals 14 residues. Germline-derived CDR1 and CDR2 are SNHLY and FYNNEI. With 6 bases clipped from V and 5 bases from J, the junction kept 9 bases outside the gene matches. Clones were read by immunoSEQ multiplex PCR, and TCRdb kept only the in-frame ones, dropping some. The sample holds around 70,000 clones; approximately 90% are singletons and the top ten take approximately 3.1%. Points on this clone: Its cognate antigen is unknown.

Overall study findings and caveats: Baseline levels were approached again at progression, after clonality had risen at ibrutinib response.

Sample: PBMCs, taken after 12 months of ibrutinib treatment. The TCR originated in a human donor with chronic lymphocytic leukemia. V usage is TRBV2 and J usage is TRBJ2-7; 8 bases fit TRBD1. Here the CDR3 DNA reads TGTGCCAGCAGCCGGATACAGGGGGTCCACGAGCAGTACTTC. Translated, it gives CASSRIQGVHEQYF.